These 23 T cell receptor beta chains share one sample of origin, sequenced in a study of glioma-infiltrating T cells. TCR alpha and beta CDR3 regions were amplified from RNA using iRepertoire nested multiplex PCR. TCRdb passed the multiplex PCR reads through MiXCR, listing each CDR3 protein once. Of around 350,000 distinct CDR3 sequences detected, 41% appear once; the ten largest clones hold 12%. Sequencing used glioma tissue, nonneoplastic brain tissue, or PBMCs (not recorded which). These receptors all stem from a human donor with low-grade glioma or glioblastoma, undergoing nonglioma brain surgery, or in good health (not recorded which).

In regard to this clonotype: The germline gene is not matched at one end of the junction; a read error may be the cause. The rearrangement uses TRBV6-1 and TRBJ1-5; D gene uncertain. Germline CDR1 MNHNS, CDR2 SASEGT. This CDR3 is 12 amino acids long. The CDR3 DNA sequence: TGTGCCAGCAGCGCCAGAGATCAGCGCCAGCATTTT. It encodes CASSARDQRQHF.

The genes are TRBV20-1 and TRBJ1-2; D uncertain. CDR3 length: 15 amino acids. The germline V and J ends were trimmed by 5 bases and 2 bases, with 18 bases remaining between them. CDR1 DFQATT and CDR2 SNEGSKA come from the germline V gene (reference sequence). In DNA, the CDR3 is TGCAGTGCTCCAGGCGGGGAACGACGCAACTATGGCTACACCTTC. Protein: CSAPGGERRNYGYTF.

With respect to this clonotype: This may be a read error, as it is one base from a much larger clone. Here the CDR3 DNA reads TGTGCCAGCAGTAAATTGGCAGACTATGGCTACACCTTC. Protein product: CASSKLADYGYTF. The chain is built from TRBV6-6 and TRBJ1-2; D is undetermined. This CDR3 has 13 residues. V was clipped by 5 bases and J by 3 bases, with 10 bases between them. Looked up from germline, CDR1 is MNHNY and CDR2 is SVGAGI (reference sequence).

DNA for the CDR3: TGTGCCAGCAGTTTTCAAAGTGGACTAGCGGGAGGGACCCTTCGGGATGAGCAGTTCTTC. Translating gives CASSFQSGLAGGTLRDEQFF. The chain carries TRBV27 and TRBJ2-1, with 15 bases lining up with TRBD2. After removal of 3 bases from V and 8 bases from J, the junction contained 17 bases not matched to a gene. Germline V gene data show CDR1 as MNHEY and CDR2 as SMNVEV (reference sequence). This CDR3 has 20 residues.

The chain is built from TRBV28 and TRBJ2-7, with D hard to call. V shed 5 bases and J shed 6 bases, with 11 bases lying between them. This CDR3 is 12 amino acids long. The germline V gene encodes CDR1 MDHEN and CDR2 SYDVKM. The CDR3 is CASSPPGFEQYF. The CDR3 DNA sequence: TGTGCCAGCAGTCCCCCGGGTTTCGAGCAGTACTTC. The full variable domain, its missing parts supplied by reference TRBV28 and TRBJ2-7, is DVKVTQSSRYLVKRTGEKVFLECVQDMDHENMFWYRQDPGLGLRLIYFSYDVKMKEKGDIPEGYSVSREKKERFSLILESASTNQTSMYLCASSPPGFEQYFGPGTRLTVT.

The rearrangement links TRBV11-3 to TRBJ2-3; D remains ambiguous. Trimming pared 1 base from V and 3 bases from J, leaving 14 bases between. The CDR3 is made up of 16 amino acids. Germline lookup yields CDR1 SGHNT and CDR2 YENEEA. The CDR3 sequence is CASSLGPGPPTDTQYF. The CDR3 nucleotides read TGTGCCAGCAGCTTAGGCCCCGGACCGCCGACAGATACGCAGTATTTT.

This clonotype was observed many times. This chain uses TRBV6-2 or TRBV6-3 with TRBJ2-1; D call uncertain. Trimming removed 6 bases from V and 0 bases from J, with 12 bases in between. Germline V gene lookup returns CDR1 MNHEY and CDR2 SVGEGT. The CDR3 is 15 amino acids. The CDR3: CASSARTSSYNEQFF. DNA for the CDR3: TGTGCCAGCAGCGCCCGGACGAGCTCCTACAATGAGCAGTTCTTC.

This chain joins TRBV18 and TRBJ2-7; 10 nucleotides agree with TRBD2. V lost 8 bases, J lost 4 bases, and 8 bases stayed unmatched. Germline loops: CDR1 KGHSH, CDR2 LQKENI. The CDR3 is made up of 14 amino acids. The DNA for the CDR3 is TGTGCCAGCGCGCCCTTACTAGCGGGGTACGAGCAGTACTTC. Translation: CASAPLLAGYEQYF. Variable domain in full (rest from reference TRBV18 and TRBJ2-7): NAGVMQNPRHLVRRRGQEARLRCSPMKGHSHVYWYRQLPEEGLKFMVYLQKENIIDESGMPKERFSAEFPKEGPSILRIQQVVRGDSAAYFCASAPLLAGYEQYFGPGTRLTVT.

In this sample, this clonotype turned up many times. The rearrangement uses TRBV28 and TRBJ1-1; weak D call: TRBD1 (5 bases). Germline assignment: CDR1 MDHEN and CDR2 SYDVKM. This CDR3 has 15 residues. Trimming stripped 2 bases from V and 4 bases from J, with 14 bases between. The CDR3 nucleotides are TGTGCCAGCAGTTTACCCCTTGCGGGGGGCACTGAAGCTTTCTTT. This codes for CASSLPLAGGTEAFF.

This clonotype was seen many times. This sequence joins TRBV15 and TRBJ2-3, with 12 bases aligning to TRBD2. CDR1 and CDR2 (germline): LNHNV, YYDKDF (reference sequence). Losses at the gene ends were 5 bases for V and 4 bases for J; bases not matched to a gene: 7. The CDR3 totals 16 residues. DNA of the CDR3: TGTGCCACCAGCCCCCGACTAGCGGGAGCCGCAGATACGCAGTATTTT. The encoded protein is CATSPRLAGAADTQYF.

This clonotype was counted a few times. The chain couples TRBV5-1 to TRBJ2-5; D is unresolved. The CDR3 length is 12 residues. CDR1 SGHRS and CDR2 YFSETQ come from the germline V gene. Trimming left V 1 base short and J 4 bases short, with 5 bases between. The CDR3 sequence is CASSLRAETQYF. The CDR3 coding sequence is TGCGCCAGCAGCTTGAGGGCAGAGACCCAGTACTTC.

This clonotype has only a few counts. This chain joins TRBV4-2 and TRBJ2-7, with D unclear. This CDR3 is built from 13 residues. The V gene lost 5 bases and the J gene lost 0 bases, with 8 bases spanning the gap. CDR1 and CDR2 (germline): LGHNA, YNFKEQ. The CDR3 DNA follows: TGTGCCAGCAGCTCCGTAACCTCCTACGAGCAGTACTTC. It translates to CASSSVTSYEQYF.

Comment on this clonotype: A read error may explain this, as a much larger clone is one base away. The chain links TRBV6-5 to TRBJ2-5; TRBD2 matches at 7 bases. The length of the CDR3 is 14 residues. Looked up from germline, CDR1 is MNHEY and CDR2 is SVGAGI. This CDR3 is CASRSGGSGENQYF. CDR3 DNA: TGTGCCAGCAGGTCCGGGGGGAGCGGAGAGAACCAGTACTTC.

About this clonotype itself: This may be a read error, as it is one base from a much larger clone. This chain joins TRBV15 and TRBJ2-3, with 8 positions matching TRBD1. V lost 4 bases, J lost 2 bases, and 14 bases stayed unmatched. This CDR3 has 18 amino acids. Germline V gene lookup returns CDR1 LNHNV and CDR2 YYDKDF (reference sequence). The CDR3 sequence is CATSTISQGAGVTDTQYF. CDR3 in DNA: TGTGCCACCAGCACGATCTCTCAGGGGGCCGGGGTCACAGATACGCAGTATTTT. The full variable domain, in which reference TRBV15 and TRBJ2-3 provide the parts outside the CDR3, is DAMVIQNPRYQVTQFGKPVTLSCSQTLNHNVMYWYQQKSSQAPKLLFHYYDKDFNNEADTPDNFQSRRPNTSFCFLDIRSPGLGDTAMYLCATSTISQGAGVTDTQYFGPGTRLTVL.

Only a few counts were recorded for this clonotype. The V gene is TRBV7-9, the J gene TRBJ1-5; perhaps TRBD1 as D (5 bases). Trimming left V 3 bases short and J 3 bases short, with 15 bases between. Germline V CDR1 and CDR2: SEHNR, FQNEAQ (reference sequence). The CDR3 length is 16 residues. In nucleotides, the CDR3 is TGTGCCAGCAGCTTTGGGGGGGGAGGCCCCAATCAGCCCCAGCATTTT. Translated, it gives CASSFGGGGPNQPQHF.

The chain is built from TRBV19 and TRBJ1-5; D gene unclear. From germline, CDR1 is LNHDA and CDR2 SQIVND (reference sequence). V lost 0 bases and J 9 bases, leaving 15 bases between the germline ends. The CDR3 covers 15 residues. CDR3 region: CASSIDLTGRRPQHF. The CDR3 bases are TGTGCCAGTAGTATAGATCTAACCGGCCGCCGGCCCCAGCATTTT.

As to this clonotype: A read error may account for a junction end that differs from germline. V and J are TRBV27 and TRBJ2-1; D call uncertain. The CDR3 is 16 amino acids. Germline assignment: CDR1 MNHEY and CDR2 SMNVEV (reference sequence). The CDR3 DNA sequence: TGTGCCAGCAGTCTATCTGGCGCAGACTCCTACAGTGAGCAGTTCTTC. Encoded protein: CASSLSGADSYSEQFF.

The chain uses TRBV2 and TRBJ2-3, with D possibly TRBD2 on 6 matching bases. This CDR3 has 13 amino acids. V lost 5 bases and J lost 4, with 10 bases in between. From germline, CDR1 is SNHLY and CDR2 FYNNEI. CDR3 sequence reads: CASSLLASDTQYF. As DNA, the CDR3 is TGTGCCAGCAGTCTTCTAGCGTCAGATACGCAGTATTTT.

J is TRBJ1-1 and V is TRBV9, with 7 bases fitting TRBD1. The CDR3 loop spans 15 amino acids. The V segment lost 0 bases and the J segment 1 base; nucleotides outside the gene matches: 3. Germline V gene data show CDR1 as SGDLS and CDR2 as YYNGEE. The CDR3 region is CASSVEGQANTEAFF. In DNA form, the CDR3 reads TGTGCCAGCAGCGTAGAAGGACAGGCGAACACTGAAGCTTTCTTT.

By share, this clonotype counts as medium-sized. The chain is built from TRBV28 and TRBJ2-5, with 9 positions matching TRBD2. The germline gives CDR1 MDHEN, CDR2 SYDVKM. The CDR3 is 16 residues long. V gave up 5 bases and J gave up 4 bases; unmatched junction bases: 11. DNA of the CDR3: TGTGCCAGCAGTCTGCCCAGTAGCGGGAGTTTAGAGACCCAGTACTTC. It is translated as CASSLPSSGSLETQYF.

Details on this clonotype: Given the absence of the conserved phenylalanine or tryptophan at the CDR3 end, a read error is likely. The gene calls are TRBV7-2 and TRBJ1-5, with D unclear. CDR1 and CDR2 from the germline V gene are SGHTA and FQGNSA. CDR3 length equals 12 residues. Trimming pared 0 bases from V and 6 bases from J, leaving 3 bases between. Here the CDR3 reads CASSLAGQPQHS. The CDR3 nucleotides read TGTGCCAGCAGCTTAGCGGGTCAGCCCCAGCATTCT.

The J gene is TRBJ1-2, the V gene TRBV20-1, with D hard to call. This CDR3 region has 16 residues. Deletions cut 0 bases from V and 4 bases from J, with 18 bases between. The V gene's germline CDR1 is DFQATT and CDR2 SNEGSKA (reference sequence). CDR3 sequence: CSARDIVGNDRYGYTF. CDR3 bases: TGCAGTGCTAGAGATATCGTAGGGAACGATCGCTATGGCTACACCTTC.

The rearrangement joins TRBV29-1 to TRBJ2-1; 8 bases are shared with TRBD2. Germline V CDR1 and CDR2: SQVTM, ANQGSEA. CDR3 length: 16 residues. V gave up 7 bases and J gave up 0 bases; unmatched junction bases: 11. This CDR3 reads CSAAGGSGSSYNEQFF. CDR3 coding DNA: TGCAGCGCAGCCGGTGGGAGCGGGAGCTCCTACAATGAGCAGTTCTTC.